Listed below are T cell receptor beta chains from one sample, sequenced in a study of CD8+ T cells in alopecia areata. TCRdb keeps only in-frame clones here, not all; method: immunoSEQ multiplex PCR. The sample lists about 200,000 clones, just over 55% occurring once. The sample consisted of CD8+ T cells sorted from blood. These receptors originate from a human donor in good health. Both conserved end residues are trimmed from each CDR3. The order of the fields is V gene, J gene, D gene, CDR3 protein. D genes are given only for firm matches.

TRBV4-1	TRBJ1-1	-	ASSHPGGEIEAF
TRBV7-9	TRBJ2-3	-	ASSLTVADTQY
TRBV29-1	TRBJ2-2	-	SVRDGELF
TRBV29-1	TRBJ1-1	TRBD1	SVKTGAAHTEAF
TRBV10-3	TRBJ1-2	-	AISPTGTGYGYT
TRBV7-2	TRBJ1-1	-	ASSLVLPGTEAF
TRBV4-1	TRBJ2-7	TRBD2	ASSQAGGGSLYEQY
TRBV29-1	TRBJ2-2	TRBD1	SVEDRSDRGSNTGELF
TRBV5-5	TRBJ1-2	-	ASSLVPYEGYT
TRBV7-9	TRBJ2-7	-	ASSYPIRGEQY
TRBV6-1	TRBJ2-1	-	ASSGEDSLHNEQF
TRBV5-6	TRBJ2-7	TRBD1	ASTHQGARYEQY
TRBV4-2	TRBJ1-2	-	ASSQYQGNGYT